The 10 T cell receptor beta chains presented below share a single source sample, sequenced in a study of blood T cell repertoires in COVID-19. Clones were read by immunoSEQ multiplex PCR, and TCRdb kept only the in-frame ones, dropping some. The sample shows approximately 250,000 clones, around 89% of them seen only once. Sequenced input: PBMCs or T cells enriched from blood (not recorded which). The receptors stem from a woman between 35 and 50 years old with acute COVID-19.

The table lists this clone with a count of one. V usage is TRBV18 and J usage is TRBJ1-3; no definite D call. Germline V lookup: CDR1 KGHSH, CDR2 LQKENI. CDR3 length: 15 amino acids. Trimming pared 2 bases from V and 2 bases from J, leaving 10 bases between. CDR3 coding DNA: TGTGCCAGCTCACCATCCGAGCTGGCTGGAAACACCATATATTTT. Translation: CASSPSELAGNTIYF.

The CDR3 DNA sequence: TGTGCCAGCAGTTTATTACAGAGGGGGAGTGAGCAGTTCTTC. Translating gives CASSLLQRGSEQFF. The genes are TRBV28 and TRBJ2-1, with a weak D call TRBD1 (6 bases). This CDR3 contains 14 residues. Per germline, CDR1 MDHEN and CDR2 SYDVKM. Trimming took off 1 base at V and 9 bases at J, with 13 bases between the two ends.

This clone has only one observation. The chain joins TRBV28 to TRBJ2-3; TRBD2 agrees at 8 bases. The V and J ends lost 10 bases and 2 bases, in that order; junction bases with no gene match: 5. Germline lookup yields CDR1 MDHEN and CDR2 SYDVKM. This CDR3 is built from 13 residues. CDR3 sequence: CATRAGATDTQYF. DNA for the CDR3: TGTGCCACCCGAGCGGGAGCCACAGATACGCAGTATTTT.

This chain uses TRBV29-1 with TRBJ1-2, with D tentatively TRBD1 (6 bases). Trimming left V 1 base short and J 0 bases short, with 21 bases between. Germline CDR1 reads SQVTM; CDR2 reads ANQGSEA. This CDR3 region has 18 residues. The CDR3 loop reads CSVEALGPPGHPNYGYTF. CDR3 coding DNA: TGCAGCGTTGAAGCCCTAGGGCCCCCGGGACACCCTAACTATGGCTACACCTTC.

The J gene is TRBJ2-1, the V gene TRBV28, with D possibly TRBD2 on 6 matching bases. The germline V gene has CDR1 MDHEN and CDR2 SYDVKM. V was clipped by 7 bases and J by 0 bases, with 13 bases between them. This CDR3 spans 15 amino acids. The CDR3 sequence: CASTSGGSSYNEQFF. The DNA of the CDR3 is TGTGCCAGCACTTCTGGAGGGAGCTCCTACAATGAGCAGTTCTTC.

The CDR3 coding sequence is TGTGCCAGCAGCTTAGAAGCGGCTGTCGGGTACAATGAGCAGTTCTTC. This gives the protein CASSLEAAVGYNEQFF. The chain carries TRBV11-3 and TRBJ2-1, with a possible D match to TRBD2 (5 bases). The CDR3 is 16 amino acids. The V gene's germline CDR1 is SGHNT and CDR2 YENEEA. Trimming cost V 0 bases and J 4 bases, with 13 bases left between them. The full variable domain, completed using reference TRBV11-3 and TRBJ2-1, is EAGVVQSPRYKIIEKKQPVAFWCNPISGHNTLYWYLQNLGQGPELLIRYENEEAVDDSQLPKDRFSAERLKGVDSTLKIQPAELGDSAVYLCASSLEAAVGYNEQFFGPGTRLTVL.

The rearrangement uses TRBV7-9 and TRBJ2-5; D may be TRBD2 (5 bases). Germline assignment: CDR1 SEHNR and CDR2 FQNEAQ (reference sequence). Trimming stripped 5 bases from V and 4 bases from J, with 8 bases between. This CDR3 contains 12 residues. CDR3 loop: CASSERSETQYF. CDR3 DNA sequence: TGTGCCAGCAGCGAGCGGTCAGAGACCCAGTACTTC.

J is TRBJ2-7 and V is TRBV5-1, with D possibly matching TRBD2 (5 bases). CDR1 and CDR2 from the germline V gene are SGHRS and YFSETQ. This CDR3 is 15 amino acids long. V was trimmed by 4 bases and J by 3 bases, leaving 17 bases between them. The CDR3 protein is CASSTEKDWNYEQYF. The DNA for the CDR3 is TGCGCCAGCAGCACCGAGAAGGACTGGAACTACGAGCAGTACTTC.

V is TRBV5-1 and J is TRBJ2-2; 10 bases are a match to TRBD1. This CDR3 is built from 15 residues. Unmatched junction bases numbered 2, after V lost 0 bases and J lost 6 bases. Germline CDR1 is SGHRS and CDR2 is YFSETQ. The CDR3 nucleotides are TGCGCCAGCAGCTTGGATGGACAGGGGGCCGGGGAGCTGTTTTTT. Translation: CASSLDGQGAGELFF.

In DNA, the CDR3 is TGTGCCAGCAGGACAGGAAGCCTTAATGAAAAACTGTTTTTT. This codes for CASRTGSLNEKLFF. The V gene is TRBV27, the J gene TRBJ1-4, with D perhaps TRBD1 (6 bases). With 6 bases removed from V and 4 bases from J, the gap between germline ends came to 12 bases. Germline CDR1 MNHEY, CDR2 SMNVEV (reference sequence). The CDR3 is made up of 14 amino acids.